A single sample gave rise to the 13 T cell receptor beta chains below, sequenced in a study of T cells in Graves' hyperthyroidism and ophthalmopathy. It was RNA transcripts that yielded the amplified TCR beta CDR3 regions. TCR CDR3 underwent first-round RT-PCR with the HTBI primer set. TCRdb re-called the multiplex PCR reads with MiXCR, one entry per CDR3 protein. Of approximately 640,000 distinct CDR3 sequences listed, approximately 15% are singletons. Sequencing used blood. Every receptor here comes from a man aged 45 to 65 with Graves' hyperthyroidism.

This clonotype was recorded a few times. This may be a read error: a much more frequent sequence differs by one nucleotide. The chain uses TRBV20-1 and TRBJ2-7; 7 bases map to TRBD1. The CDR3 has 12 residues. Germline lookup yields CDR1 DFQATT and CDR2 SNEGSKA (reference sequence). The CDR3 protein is CSAKGQYHERYF. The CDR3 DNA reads TGCAGTGCTAAGGGACAGTACCACGAGCGGTACTTC.

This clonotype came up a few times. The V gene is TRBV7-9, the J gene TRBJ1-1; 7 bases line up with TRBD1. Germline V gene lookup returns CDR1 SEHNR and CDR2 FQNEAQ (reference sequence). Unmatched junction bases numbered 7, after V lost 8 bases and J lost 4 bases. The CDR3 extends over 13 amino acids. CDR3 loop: CASGGGVGTEAFF. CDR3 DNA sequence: TGTGCCAGCGGAGGGGGCGTCGGCACTGAAGCTTTCTTT.

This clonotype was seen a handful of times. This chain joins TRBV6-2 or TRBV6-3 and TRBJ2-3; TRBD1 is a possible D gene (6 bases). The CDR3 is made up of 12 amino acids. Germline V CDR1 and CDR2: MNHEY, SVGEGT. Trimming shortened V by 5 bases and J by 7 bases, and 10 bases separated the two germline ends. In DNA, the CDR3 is TGTGCCAGCAGTCAACAGGGATATACGCAGTATTTT. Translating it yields CASSQQGYTQYF.

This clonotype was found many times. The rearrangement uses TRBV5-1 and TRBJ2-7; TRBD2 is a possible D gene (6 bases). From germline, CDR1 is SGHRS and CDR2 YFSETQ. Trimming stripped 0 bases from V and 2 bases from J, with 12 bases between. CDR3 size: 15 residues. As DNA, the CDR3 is TGCGCCAGCAGCTTGGAGGAGGCGGGGCCCTACGAGCAGTACTTC. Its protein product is CASSLEEAGPYEQYF.

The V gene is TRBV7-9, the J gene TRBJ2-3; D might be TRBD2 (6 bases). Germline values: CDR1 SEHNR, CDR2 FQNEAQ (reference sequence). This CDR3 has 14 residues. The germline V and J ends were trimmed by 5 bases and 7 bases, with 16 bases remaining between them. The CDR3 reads CASSLLTRRNTQYF. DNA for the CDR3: TGTGCCAGCAGCCTTCTGACTAGGCGCAATACGCAGTATTTT.

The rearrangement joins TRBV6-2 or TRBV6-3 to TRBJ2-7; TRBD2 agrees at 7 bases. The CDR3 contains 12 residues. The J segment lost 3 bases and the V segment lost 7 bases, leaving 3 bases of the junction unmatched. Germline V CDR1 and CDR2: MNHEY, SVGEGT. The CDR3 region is CASKRDLYEQYF. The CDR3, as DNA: TGTGCCAGCAAGCGGGACCTCTACGAGCAGTACTTC.

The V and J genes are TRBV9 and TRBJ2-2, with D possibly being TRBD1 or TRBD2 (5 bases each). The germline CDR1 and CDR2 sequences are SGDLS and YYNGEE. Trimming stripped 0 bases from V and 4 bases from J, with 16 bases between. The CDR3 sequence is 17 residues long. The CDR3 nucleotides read TGTGCCAGCAGCGTAGCTGGGGGAGATATCTTCACCGGGGAGCTGTTTTTT. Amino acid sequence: CASSVAGGDIFTGELFF.

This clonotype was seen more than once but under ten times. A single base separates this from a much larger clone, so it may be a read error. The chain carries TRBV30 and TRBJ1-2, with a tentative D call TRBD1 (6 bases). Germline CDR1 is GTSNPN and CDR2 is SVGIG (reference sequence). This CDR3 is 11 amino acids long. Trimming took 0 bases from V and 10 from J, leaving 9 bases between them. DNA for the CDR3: TGTGCCTGGAGTGTGGGGGCAGACTACACCTTC. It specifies CAWSVGADYTF. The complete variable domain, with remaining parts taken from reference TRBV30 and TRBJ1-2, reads SQTIHQWPATLVQPVGSPLSLECTVEGTSNPNLYWYRQAAGRGLQLLFYSVGIGQISSEVPQNLSASRPQDRQFILSSKKLLLSDSGFYLCAWSVGADYTFGSGTRLTVV.

The CDR3 sequence: CSASRDEWTGELFF. The CDR3 coding sequence is TGCAGTGCTAGCCGGGATGAGTGGACCGGGGAGCTGTTTTTT. This chain uses TRBV20-1 with TRBJ2-2; weak D call: TRBD2 (5 bases). The CDR3 totals 14 residues. CDR1 DFQATT and CDR2 SNEGSKA come from the germline V gene (reference sequence). Trimming left V 3 bases short and J 5 bases short, with 13 bases between.

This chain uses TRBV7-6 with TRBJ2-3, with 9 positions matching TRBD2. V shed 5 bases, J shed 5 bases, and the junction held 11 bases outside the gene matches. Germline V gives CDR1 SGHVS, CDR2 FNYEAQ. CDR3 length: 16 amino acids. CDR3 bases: TGTGCCAGCAGCCTGGGAGTAGCGGGAGCGGGAGATACGCAGTATTTT. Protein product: CASSLGVAGAGDTQYF.

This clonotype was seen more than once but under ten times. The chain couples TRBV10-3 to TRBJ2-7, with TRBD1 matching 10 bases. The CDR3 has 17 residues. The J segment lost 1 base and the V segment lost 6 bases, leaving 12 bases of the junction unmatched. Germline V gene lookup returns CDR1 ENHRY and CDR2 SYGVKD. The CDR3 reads CAISPRWGTGVSYEQYF. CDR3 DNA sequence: TGTGCCATCAGCCCTAGATGGGGGACAGGGGTTTCCTACGAGCAGTACTTC.

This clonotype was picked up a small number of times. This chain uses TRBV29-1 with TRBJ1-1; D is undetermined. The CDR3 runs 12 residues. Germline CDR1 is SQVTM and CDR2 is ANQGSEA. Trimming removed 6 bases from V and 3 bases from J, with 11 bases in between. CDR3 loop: CSVVVVHTEAFF. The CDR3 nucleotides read TGCAGCGTCGTAGTGGTGCACACTGAAGCTTTCTTT.

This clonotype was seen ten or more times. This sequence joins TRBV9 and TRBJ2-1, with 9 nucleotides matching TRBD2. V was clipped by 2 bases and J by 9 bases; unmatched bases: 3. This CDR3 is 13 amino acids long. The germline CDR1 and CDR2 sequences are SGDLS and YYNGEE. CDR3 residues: CASSVTSGTEQFF. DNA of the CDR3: TGTGCCAGCAGCGTGACTAGCGGTACTGAGCAGTTCTTC. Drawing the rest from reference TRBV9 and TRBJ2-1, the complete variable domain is DSGVTQTPKHLITATGQRVTLRCSPRSGDLSVYWYQQSLDQGLQFLIQYYNGEERAKGNILERFSAQQFPDLHSELNLSSLELGDSALYFCASSVTSGTEQFFGPGTRLTVL.